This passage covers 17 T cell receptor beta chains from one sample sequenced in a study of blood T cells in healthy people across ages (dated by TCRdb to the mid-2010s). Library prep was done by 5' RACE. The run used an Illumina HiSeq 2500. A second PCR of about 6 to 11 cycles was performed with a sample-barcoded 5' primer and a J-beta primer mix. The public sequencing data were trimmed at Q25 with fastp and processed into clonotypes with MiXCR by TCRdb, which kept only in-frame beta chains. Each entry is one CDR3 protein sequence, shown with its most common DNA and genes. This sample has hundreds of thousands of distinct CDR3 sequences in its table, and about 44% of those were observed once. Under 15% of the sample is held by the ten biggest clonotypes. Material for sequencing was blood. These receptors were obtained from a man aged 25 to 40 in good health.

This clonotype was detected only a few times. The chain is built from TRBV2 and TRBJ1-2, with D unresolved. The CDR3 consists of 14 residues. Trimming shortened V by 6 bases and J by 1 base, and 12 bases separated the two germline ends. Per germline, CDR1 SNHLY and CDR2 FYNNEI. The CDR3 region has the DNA TGTGCCAGCAGGGTTCAAGGGTTTAACTATGGCTACACCTTC. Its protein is CASRVQGFNYGYTF. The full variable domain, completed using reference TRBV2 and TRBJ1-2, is EPEVTQTPSHQVTQMGQEVILRCVPISNHLYFYWYRQILGQKVEFLVSFYNNEISEKSEIFDDQFSVERPDGSNFTLKIRSTKLEDSAMYFCASRVQGFNYGYTFGSGTRLTVV.

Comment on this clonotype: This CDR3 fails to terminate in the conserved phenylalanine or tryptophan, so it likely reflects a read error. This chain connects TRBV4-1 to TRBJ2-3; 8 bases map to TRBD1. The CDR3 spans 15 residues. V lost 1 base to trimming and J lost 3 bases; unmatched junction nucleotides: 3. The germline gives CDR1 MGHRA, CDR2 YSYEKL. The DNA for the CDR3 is TGCGCCAGCAGCCAAGCTCAGGGGGCAACAGATACGCAGTATTTA. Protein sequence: CASSQAQGATDTQYL.

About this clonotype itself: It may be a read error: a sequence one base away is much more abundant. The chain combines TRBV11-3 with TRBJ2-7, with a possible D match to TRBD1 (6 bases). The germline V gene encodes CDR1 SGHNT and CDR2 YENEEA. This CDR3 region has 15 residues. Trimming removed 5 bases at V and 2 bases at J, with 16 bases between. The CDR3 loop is CASSMRTVSTYEQYF. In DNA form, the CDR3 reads TGTGCCAGCAGCATGAGGACAGTTAGCACCTACGAGCAGTACTTC.

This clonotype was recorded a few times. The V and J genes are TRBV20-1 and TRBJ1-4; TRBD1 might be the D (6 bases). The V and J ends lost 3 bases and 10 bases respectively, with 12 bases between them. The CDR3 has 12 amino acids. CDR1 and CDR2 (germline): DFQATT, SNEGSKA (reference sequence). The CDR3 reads CSARQQGGKLFF. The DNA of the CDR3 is TGCAGTGCTAGGCAACAGGGAGGAAAACTGTTTTTT.

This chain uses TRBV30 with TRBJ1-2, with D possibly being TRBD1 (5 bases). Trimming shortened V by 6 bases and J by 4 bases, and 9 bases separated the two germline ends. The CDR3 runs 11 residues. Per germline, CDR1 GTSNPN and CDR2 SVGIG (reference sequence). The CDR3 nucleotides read TGTGCCTGTTGGGGCCTCTATGGCTACACCTTC. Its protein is CACWGLYGYTF.

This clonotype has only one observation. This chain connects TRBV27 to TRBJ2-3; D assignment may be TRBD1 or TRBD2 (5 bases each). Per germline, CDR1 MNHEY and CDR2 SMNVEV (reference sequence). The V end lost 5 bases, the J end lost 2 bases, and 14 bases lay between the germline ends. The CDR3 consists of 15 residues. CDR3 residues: CASSERDGFTDTQYF. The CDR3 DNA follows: TGTGCCAGCAGTGAACGGGACGGATTCACAGATACGCAGTATTTT.

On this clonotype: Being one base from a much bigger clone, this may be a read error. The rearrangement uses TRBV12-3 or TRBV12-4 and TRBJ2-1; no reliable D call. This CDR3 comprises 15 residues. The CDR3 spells CAGSFGASSYNEQFF. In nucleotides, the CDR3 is TGTGCCGGCAGTTTCGGCGCTAGCTCCTACAATGAGCAGTTCTTC.

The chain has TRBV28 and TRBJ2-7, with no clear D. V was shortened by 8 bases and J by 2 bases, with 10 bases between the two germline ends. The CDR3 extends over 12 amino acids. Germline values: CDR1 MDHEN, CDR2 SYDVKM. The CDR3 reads CASGYGAYEQYF. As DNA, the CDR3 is TGTGCCAGCGGATACGGAGCCTACGAGCAGTACTTC.

The CDR3 DNA reads TGTGCCAGCAGTTCGGGACTAGCGGGACCTGCCTACGAGCAGTACTTC. Translating gives CASSSGLAGPAYEQYF. The rearrangement joins TRBV5-6 to TRBJ2-7; TRBD2 aligns across 13 bases. V lost 5 bases and J lost 2; bases outside the gene matches: 7. CDR3 size: 16 residues. Germline V gene lookup returns CDR1 SGHDT and CDR2 YYEEEE.

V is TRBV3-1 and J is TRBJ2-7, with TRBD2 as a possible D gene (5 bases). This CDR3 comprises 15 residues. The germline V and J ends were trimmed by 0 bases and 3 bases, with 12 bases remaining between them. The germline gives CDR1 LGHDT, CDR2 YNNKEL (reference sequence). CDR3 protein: CASSQDWPGSYEQYF. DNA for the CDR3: TGTGCCAGCAGCCAAGATTGGCCGGGGAGCTACGAGCAGTACTTC.

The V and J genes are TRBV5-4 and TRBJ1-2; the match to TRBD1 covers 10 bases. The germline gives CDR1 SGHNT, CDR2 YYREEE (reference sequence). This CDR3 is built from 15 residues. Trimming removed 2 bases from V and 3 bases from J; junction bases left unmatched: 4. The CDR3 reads CASSFRQGADYGYTF. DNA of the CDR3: TGTGCCAGCAGCTTCCGACAGGGGGCAGACTATGGCTACACCTTC. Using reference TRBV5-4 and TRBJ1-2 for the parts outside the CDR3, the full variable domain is ETGVTQSPTHLIKTRGQQVTLRCSSQSGHNTVSWYQQALGQGPQFIFQYYREEENGRGNFPPRFSGLQFPNYSSELNVNALELDDSALYLCASSFRQGADYGYTFGSGTRLTVV.

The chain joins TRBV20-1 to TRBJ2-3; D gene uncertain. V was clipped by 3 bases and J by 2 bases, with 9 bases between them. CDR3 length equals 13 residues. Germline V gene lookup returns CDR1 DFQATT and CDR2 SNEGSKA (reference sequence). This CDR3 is CSAREIITDTQYF. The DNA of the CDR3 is TGCAGTGCTAGGGAAATTATCACAGATACGCAGTATTTT.

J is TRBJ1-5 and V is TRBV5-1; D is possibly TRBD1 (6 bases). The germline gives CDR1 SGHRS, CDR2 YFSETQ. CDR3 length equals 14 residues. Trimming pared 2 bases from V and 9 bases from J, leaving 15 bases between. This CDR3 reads CASSLNTGQGPQHF. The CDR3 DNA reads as TGCGCCAGCAGCTTAAACACGGGACAAGGGCCCCAGCATTTT.

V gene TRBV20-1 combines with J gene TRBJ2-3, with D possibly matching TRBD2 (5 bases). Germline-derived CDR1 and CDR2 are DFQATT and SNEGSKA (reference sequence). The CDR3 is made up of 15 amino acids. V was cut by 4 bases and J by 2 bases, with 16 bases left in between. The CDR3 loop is CSAKGDSHHTDTQYF. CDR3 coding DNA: TGCAGTGCTAAGGGAGACTCGCACCACACAGATACGCAGTATTTT.

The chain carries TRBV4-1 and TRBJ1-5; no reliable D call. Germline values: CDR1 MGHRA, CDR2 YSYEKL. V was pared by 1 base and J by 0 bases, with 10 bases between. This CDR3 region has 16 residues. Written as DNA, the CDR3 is TGCGCCAGCAGCCAAGCACAGCTGTATAGCAATCAGCCCCAGCATTTT. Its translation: CASSQAQLYSNQPQHF.

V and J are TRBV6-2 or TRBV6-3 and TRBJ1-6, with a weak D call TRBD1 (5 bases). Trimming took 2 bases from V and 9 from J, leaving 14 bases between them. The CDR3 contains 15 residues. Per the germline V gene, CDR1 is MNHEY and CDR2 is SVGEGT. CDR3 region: CASSYETAGRSPLHF. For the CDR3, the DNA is TGTGCCAGCAGTTACGAGACAGCGGGGCGTTCACCCCTCCACTTT.

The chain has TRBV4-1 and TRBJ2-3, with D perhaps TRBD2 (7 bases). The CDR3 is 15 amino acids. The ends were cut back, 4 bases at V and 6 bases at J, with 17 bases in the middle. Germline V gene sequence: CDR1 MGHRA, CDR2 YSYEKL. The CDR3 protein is CASSLEGGLADTQYF. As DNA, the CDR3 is TGCGCCAGCAGCCTAGAGGGGGGGCTGGCGGATACGCAGTATTTT.